Sequencing of this TCR beta chain was carried out in a study of somatic mutations in cytotoxic T cells in rheumatoid arthritis. CDR1 and CDR2 (germline): SGHAT, FQNNGV. With 5 bases removed from V and 4 bases from J, the gap between germline ends came to 13 bases. This CDR3 spans 14 amino acids. To note about this clone: Its target is not known.

Study-wide points: Researchers did not know the antigen targets of the expanded CD8+ clones. Clonality of CD8+ cells rose with age in rheumatoid arthritis patients but not healthy controls. Within 8 of 65 patients, the single biggest CD8+ clone made up more than 20% of CD8+ cells.

The repertoire was sequenced with immunoSEQ multiplex PCR; TCRdb's copy has only in-frame clones and lacks some. The sample carries several thousand clones, approximately 77% recorded once. The clonotype was recovered from a woman in her 70s with rheumatoid arthritis. The V and J genes are TRBV11-2 and TRBJ2-3, with unresolved D. The input for sequencing was CD8+ T cells sorted from blood, taken at a follow-up visit. CDR3 loop: CASSPMIGADTQYF. As DNA, the CDR3 is TGTGCCAGCAGCCCAATGATTGGCGCAGATACGCAGTATTTT.